This TCR beta chain was retrieved from a study of tumour-infiltrating T cells in Burkitt lymphoma. The assay was immunoSEQ multiplex PCR, and TCRdb's table has in-frame clones only and misses some. The sample has approximately 46,000 clones; roughly 31% are singletons. Germline V CDR1 and CDR2: LGHNA, YSLEER. V was pared by 0 bases and J by 5 bases, with 10 bases between. The CDR3 is made up of 14 amino acids. The sequence was collected from a human donor with Burkitt lymphoma. This chain uses TRBV4-3 with TRBJ2-5, with D perhaps assigned TRBD1 or TRBD2 (5 bases each). Sequencing was carried out using tumor tissue. The CDR3 loop reads CASSQERGVETQYF. Here the CDR3 DNA reads TGCGCCAGCAGCCAAGAAAGAGGGGTTGAGACCCAGTACTTC.